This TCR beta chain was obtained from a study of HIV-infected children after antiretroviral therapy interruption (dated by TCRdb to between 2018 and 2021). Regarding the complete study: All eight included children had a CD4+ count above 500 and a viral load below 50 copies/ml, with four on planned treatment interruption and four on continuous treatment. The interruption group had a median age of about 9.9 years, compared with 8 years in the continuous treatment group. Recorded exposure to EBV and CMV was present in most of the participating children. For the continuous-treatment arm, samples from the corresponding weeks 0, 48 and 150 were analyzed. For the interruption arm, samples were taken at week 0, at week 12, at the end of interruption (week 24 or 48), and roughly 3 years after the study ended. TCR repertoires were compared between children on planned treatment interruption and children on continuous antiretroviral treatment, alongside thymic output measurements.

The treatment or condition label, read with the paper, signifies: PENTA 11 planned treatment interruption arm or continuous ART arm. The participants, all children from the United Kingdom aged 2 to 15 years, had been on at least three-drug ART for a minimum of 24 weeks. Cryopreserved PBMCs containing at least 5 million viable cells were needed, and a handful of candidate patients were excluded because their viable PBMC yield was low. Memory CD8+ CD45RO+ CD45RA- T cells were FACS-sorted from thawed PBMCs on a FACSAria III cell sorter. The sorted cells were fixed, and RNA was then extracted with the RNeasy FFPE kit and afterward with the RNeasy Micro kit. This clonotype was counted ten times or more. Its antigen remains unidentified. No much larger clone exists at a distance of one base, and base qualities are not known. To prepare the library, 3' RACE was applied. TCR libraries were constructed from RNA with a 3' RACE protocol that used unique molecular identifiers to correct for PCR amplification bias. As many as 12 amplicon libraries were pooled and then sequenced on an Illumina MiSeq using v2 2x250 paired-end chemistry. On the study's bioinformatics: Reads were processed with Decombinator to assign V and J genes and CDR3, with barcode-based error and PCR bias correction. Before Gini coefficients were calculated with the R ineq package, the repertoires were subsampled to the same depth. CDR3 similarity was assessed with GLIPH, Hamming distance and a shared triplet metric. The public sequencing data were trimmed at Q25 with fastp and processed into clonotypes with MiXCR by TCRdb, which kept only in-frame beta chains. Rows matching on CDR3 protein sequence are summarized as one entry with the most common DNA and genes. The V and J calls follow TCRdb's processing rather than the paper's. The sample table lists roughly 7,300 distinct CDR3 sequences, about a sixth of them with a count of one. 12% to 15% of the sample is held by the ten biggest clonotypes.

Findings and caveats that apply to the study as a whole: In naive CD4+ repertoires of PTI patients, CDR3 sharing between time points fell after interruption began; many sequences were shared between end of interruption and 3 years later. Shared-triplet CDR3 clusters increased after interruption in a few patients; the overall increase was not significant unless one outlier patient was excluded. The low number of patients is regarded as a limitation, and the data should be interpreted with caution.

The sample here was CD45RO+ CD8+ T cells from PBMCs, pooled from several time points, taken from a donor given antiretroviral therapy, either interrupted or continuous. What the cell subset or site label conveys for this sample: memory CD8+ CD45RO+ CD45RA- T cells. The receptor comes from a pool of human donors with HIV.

The nucleotide sequence is given as TGTGCCAGCAGCTTAGGGGCCCCTAGCGGGACGAACCGGGCCTACAATGAGCAGTTCTTC. Its product reads: CASSLGAPSGTNRAYNEQFF. This sequence uses TRBV7-8 and TRBJ2-1; 9 bases in the junction line up with TRBD2. Inclusive of the bounding cysteine and phenylalanine, the CDR3 is 20 residues long. Only CDR3 DNA is held: 60 bases, read in frame from base 1. Reading the germline V gene gives CDR1 SGHVS and CDR2 FQNEAQ. The junction shows trimming of 1 base on V and 2 bases on J, and the gene matches do not reach 15 bases of it.